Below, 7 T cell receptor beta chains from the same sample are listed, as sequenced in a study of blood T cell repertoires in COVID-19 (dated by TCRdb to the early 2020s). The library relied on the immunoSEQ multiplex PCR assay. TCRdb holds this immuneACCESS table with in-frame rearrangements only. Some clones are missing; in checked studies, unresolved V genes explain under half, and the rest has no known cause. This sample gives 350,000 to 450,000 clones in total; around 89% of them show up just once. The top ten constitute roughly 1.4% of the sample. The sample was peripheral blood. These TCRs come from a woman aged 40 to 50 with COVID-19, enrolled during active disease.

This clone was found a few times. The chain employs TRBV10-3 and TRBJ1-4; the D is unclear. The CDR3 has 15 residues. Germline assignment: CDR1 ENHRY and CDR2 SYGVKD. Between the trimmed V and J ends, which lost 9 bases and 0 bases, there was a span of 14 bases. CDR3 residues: CAMTGLSATNEKLFF. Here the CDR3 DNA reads TGTGCCATGACGGGTCTTTCGGCAACTAATGAAAAACTGTTTTTT.

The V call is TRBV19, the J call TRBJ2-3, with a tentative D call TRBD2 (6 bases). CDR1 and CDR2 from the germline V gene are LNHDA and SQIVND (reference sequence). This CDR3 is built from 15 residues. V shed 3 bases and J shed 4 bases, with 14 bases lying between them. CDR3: CASSIGGGAPDTQYF. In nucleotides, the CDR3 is TGTGCCAGTAGTATCGGGGGAGGAGCCCCAGATACGCAGTATTTT.

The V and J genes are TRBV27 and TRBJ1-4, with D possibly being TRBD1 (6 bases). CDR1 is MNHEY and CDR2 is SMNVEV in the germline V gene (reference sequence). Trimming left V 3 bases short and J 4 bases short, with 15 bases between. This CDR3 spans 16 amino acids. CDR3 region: CASSFGQPRLNEKLFF. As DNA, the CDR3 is TGTGCCAGCAGTTTTGGACAGCCCCGACTTAATGAAAAACTGTTTTTT.

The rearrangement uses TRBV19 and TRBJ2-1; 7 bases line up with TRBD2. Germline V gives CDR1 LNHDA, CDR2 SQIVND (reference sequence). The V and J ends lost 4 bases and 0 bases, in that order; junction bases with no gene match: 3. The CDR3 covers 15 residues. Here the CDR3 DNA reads TGTGCCAGTAGTACACTAGCGCACTCCTACAATGAGCAGTTCTTC. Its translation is CASSTLAHSYNEQFF.

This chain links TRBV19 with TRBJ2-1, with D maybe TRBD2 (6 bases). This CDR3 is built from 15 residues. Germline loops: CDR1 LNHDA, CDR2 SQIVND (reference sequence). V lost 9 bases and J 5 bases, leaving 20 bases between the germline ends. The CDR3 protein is CASAPTGGTHNEQFF. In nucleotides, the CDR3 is TGTGCCAGCGCCCCGACTGGAGGGACCCACAATGAGCAGTTCTTC.

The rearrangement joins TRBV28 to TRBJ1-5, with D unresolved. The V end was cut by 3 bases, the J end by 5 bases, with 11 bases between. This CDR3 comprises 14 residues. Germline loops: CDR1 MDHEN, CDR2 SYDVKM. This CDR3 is CASSFGRGYQPQHF. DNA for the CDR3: TGTGCCAGCAGTTTCGGGCGGGGTTATCAGCCCCAGCATTTT.

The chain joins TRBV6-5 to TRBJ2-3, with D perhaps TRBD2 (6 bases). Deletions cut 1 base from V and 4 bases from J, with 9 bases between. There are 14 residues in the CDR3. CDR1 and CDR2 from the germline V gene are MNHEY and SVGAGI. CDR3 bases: TGTGCCAGCAGTTACTTTCCTAGCGCAGATACGCAGTATTTT. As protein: CASSYFPSADTQYF.